A single sample gave rise to the 8 T cell receptor beta chains below, sequenced in a study of T-cell reconstitution after alpha-beta-depleted transplantation in children. A TCRbeta library incorporating unique molecular identifiers was prepared. MiXCR, run by TCRdb on the PCR reads, gives a single entry per CDR3 protein. The sample contains around 500,000 distinct CDR3 sequences, roughly 23% of which appear only once. The material sequenced was PBMCs, mostly from graft donor cells, taken 360 days after TCRalphabeta/CD19-depleted stem cell transplant. These receptors came from a boy younger than two who had a stem cell transplant for acute myeloid leukemia, so the T cells may come from the graft donor.

This clonotype was counted many times. The V and J genes are TRBV5-1 and TRBJ1-5; 8 nucleotides line up with TRBD1. The CDR3 has 14 amino acids. V dropped 4 bases and J dropped 5; count of bases not matched to a gene: 5. Germline lookup yields CDR1 SGHRS and CDR2 YFSETQ. The CDR3 sequence: CASSPQTGDQPQHF. CDR3 DNA sequence: TGCGCCAGCAGCCCACAGACAGGGGATCAGCCCCAGCATTTT.

A few counts support this clonotype. One end of the junction varies from germline; a read error may be responsible. V gene TRBV7-2 combines with J gene TRBJ1-6; the D gene is possibly TRBD1 (6 bases). The CDR3 consists of 13 residues. Germline V gene data show CDR1 as SGHTA and CDR2 as FQGNSA. DNA of the CDR3: TGTGCCAGCAGCTTAGCTGTTGGGGACACAGTCGATTGG. This codes for CASSLAVGDTVDW.

This clonotype appeared a few times. The chain links TRBV7-8 to TRBJ1-5, with D possibly TRBD1 on 5 matching bases. CDR3 size: 14 residues. The V end was cut by 1 base, the J end by 5 bases, with 9 bases between. CDR1 and CDR2 from the germline V gene are SGHVS and FQNEAQ. In DNA form, the CDR3 reads TGTGCCAGCAGCTTAGGACGACAGCATCAGCCCCAGCATTTT. It specifies CASSLGRQHQPQHF. Variable domain in full (rest from reference TRBV7-8 and TRBJ1-5): GAGVSQSPRYKVAKRGQDVALRCDPISGHVSLFWYQQALGQGPEFLTYFQNEAQLDKSGLPSDRFFAERPEGSVSTLKIQRTQQEDSAVYLCASSLGRQHQPQHFGDGTRLSIL.

The sample holds a few counts of this clonotype. This rearrangement joins TRBV27 to TRBJ1-2; tentative D call: TRBD1 (5 bases). The CDR3 loop spans 15 amino acids. Germline V gene lookup returns CDR1 MNHEY and CDR2 SMNVEV (reference sequence). The germline V and J ends were trimmed by 3 bases and 0 bases, with 11 bases remaining between them. CDR3: CASSLRDLANYGYTF. In nucleotides, the CDR3 is TGTGCCAGCAGTTTGCGGGACCTCGCTAACTATGGCTACACCTTC.

On this clonotype itself: A read error may explain this, as a much larger clone is one base away. This CDR3 is missing its conserved last phenylalanine or tryptophan, likely due to a read error. The V and J genes are TRBV11-2 and TRBJ2-1; D uncertain. Germline lookup yields CDR1 SGHAT and CDR2 FQNNGV. The V end lost 1 base, the J end lost 6 bases, and 7 bases lay between the germline ends. The CDR3 contains 13 residues. CDR3 DNA sequence: TGTGCCAGCAGCTTAGGGTACGCCAATGAGCAGTTCCTC. Its translation is CASSLGYANEQFL.

The chain joins TRBV12-3 or TRBV12-4 to TRBJ1-1; D is unresolved. The CDR3 is made up of 15 amino acids. The germline V and J ends were trimmed by 3 bases and 2 bases, with 13 bases remaining between them. CDR3 sequence: CASSFAAEINTEAFF. As DNA, the CDR3 is TGTGCCAGCAGTTTCGCGGCAGAGATAAACACTGAAGCTTTCTTT.

This clonotype showed up many times. The chain links TRBV20-1 to TRBJ2-7; D is uncertain. Germline CDR1 reads DFQATT; CDR2 reads SNEGSKA (reference sequence). V was trimmed by 6 bases and J by 3 bases, leaving 12 bases between them. This CDR3 is built from 12 residues. CDR3 bases: TGCAGTGCCGCGAGATCCTACTACGAGCAGTACTTC. Its protein is CSAARSYYEQYF.

This chain uses TRBV10-3 with TRBJ2-5; perhaps TRBD1 as D (6 bases). V lost 7 bases and J 3 bases, leaving 18 bases between the germline ends. CDR1 and CDR2 from the germline V gene are ENHRY and SYGVKD. This CDR3 region has 15 residues. The CDR3 here is CAIKNPADSEETQYF. CDR3 bases: TGTGCCATCAAGAACCCGGCGGACAGTGAAGAGACCCAGTACTTC.